These 21 T cell receptor beta chains came from one sample sequenced in a study of PD-L1 blockade in urothelial cancer. The protocol was immunoSEQ multiplex PCR, while the TCRdb copy is restricted to in-frame clones and leaves out a portion. Among around 33,000 clones listed, around 79% were seen once. The sample consisted of PBMCs, taken around atezolizumab (anti-PD-L1) treatment. These receptors all come from a man between 65 and 79 years old with urothelial cancer.

This sequence joins TRBV7-2 and TRBJ1-2; no clear D gene. The CDR3 is 16 residues long. Trimming took 5 bases from V and 0 from J, leaving 16 bases between them. The germline gives CDR1 SGHTA, CDR2 FQGNSA. The CDR3 coding sequence is TGTGCCAGCAGCCCAGGCTTGGCTACAGCTAACTATGGCTACACCTTC. It is translated as CASSPGLATANYGYTF. Full variable domain (outside the CDR3, taken from reference TRBV7-2 and TRBJ1-2): GAGVSQSPSNKVTEKGKDVELRCDPISGHTALYWYRQSLGQGLEFLIYFQGNSAPDKSGLPSDRFSAERTGGSVSTLTIQRTQQEDSAVYLCASSPGLATANYGYTFGSGTRLTVV.

This chain connects TRBV11-3 to TRBJ2-1; 11 bases match TRBD2. V shed 3 bases and J 4 bases; nucleotides not matched to a gene: 2. The CDR3 runs to 15 residues. The germline gives CDR1 SGHNT, CDR2 YENEEA. The CDR3 loop reads CASSLTSGDYNEQFF. The DNA of the CDR3 is TGTGCCAGCAGCTTGACTAGCGGGGATTACAATGAGCAGTTCTTC. The complete variable domain, with remaining parts taken from reference TRBV11-3 and TRBJ2-1, reads EAGVVQSPRYKIIEKKQPVAFWCNPISGHNTLYWYLQNLGQGPELLIRYENEEAVDDSQLPKDRFSAERLKGVDSTLKIQPAELGDSAVYLCASSLTSGDYNEQFFGPGTRLTVL.

This sequence joins TRBV18 and TRBJ2-2; D is undetermined. This CDR3 comprises 12 residues. Trimming took 0 bases from V and 7 from J, leaving 3 bases between them. Germline CDR1 reads KGHSH; CDR2 reads LQKENI. CDR3 in amino acids: CASSPPYGELFF. Written as DNA, the CDR3 is TGTGCCAGCTCACCACCGTACGGGGAGCTGTTTTTT.

The V call is TRBV5-6, the J call TRBJ2-7; 12 positions agree with TRBD2. With V trimmed by 2 bases and J by 3 bases, 9 bases remained unmatched. The V gene's germline CDR1 is SGHDT and CDR2 YYEEEE. The CDR3 loop spans 17 amino acids. The CDR3 DNA follows: TGTGCCAGCAGCTTCTTCCTACGGACTAGCGGGAACTACGAGCAGTACTTC. Translation gives CASSFFLRTSGNYEQYF.

This sequence joins TRBV5-1 and TRBJ2-5; 12 bases fit TRBD1. CDR3 length equals 21 residues. V lost 0 bases and J lost 5; bases outside the gene matches: 20. Germline CDR1 reads SGHRS; CDR2 reads YFSETQ. CDR3 bases: TGCGCCAGCAGCTTGGTATTTAACCCCGGGACAGGGGGCCCTCCCAGGGAGACCCAGTACTTC. Its translation: CASSLVFNPGTGGPPRETQYF.

The gene calls are TRBV7-3 and TRBJ2-7, with D maybe TRBD1 (5 bases). Germline V gene data show CDR1 as SGHTA and CDR2 as FQGTGA. The CDR3 sequence is 13 residues long. V lost 3 bases and J lost 3, with 9 bases in between. DNA for the CDR3: TGTGCCAGCAGCTTGTCCAGGGACTACGAGCAGTACTTC. Translated, it gives CASSLSRDYEQYF.

This chain links TRBV6-1 with TRBJ2-7; D unresolved. Per germline, CDR1 MNHNS and CDR2 SASEGT. This CDR3 has 10 amino acids. V shed 6 bases and J shed 4 bases, with 4 bases lying between them. The chain's CDR3 is CASSQYEQYF. The CDR3 nucleotides read TGTGCCAGCAGCCAGTACGAGCAGTACTTC.

The rearrangement uses TRBV2 and TRBJ1-5; the D gene is possibly TRBD1 (6 bases). Per the germline V gene, CDR1 is SNHLY and CDR2 is FYNNEI. CDR3 size: 14 residues. Trimming cost V 5 bases and J 2 bases, with 10 bases left between them. In DNA, the CDR3 is TGTGCCAGCAGTACTCGACAGGGCAATCAGCCCCAGCATTTT. It is translated as CASSTRQGNQPQHF. Variable domain in full (rest from reference TRBV2 and TRBJ1-5): EPEVTQTPSHQVTQMGQEVILRCVPISNHLYFYWYRQILGQKVEFLVSFYNNEISEKSEIFDDQFSVERPDGSNFTLKIRSTKLEDSAMYFCASSTRQGNQPQHFGDGTRLSIL.

The chain recombines TRBV4-1 with TRBJ1-1; D gene unclear. Germline assignment: CDR1 MGHRA and CDR2 YSYEKL. The CDR3 loop spans 14 amino acids. Trimming shortened V by 0 bases and J by 5 bases, and 10 bases separated the two germline ends. The CDR3 DNA sequence: TGCGCCAGCAGCCAAGATGAAGGGAGGACTGAAGCTTTCTTT. Its translation: CASSQDEGRTEAFF.

The chain recombines TRBV7-2 with TRBJ1-1; D might be TRBD1 (5 bases). Germline lookup yields CDR1 SGHTA and CDR2 FQGNSA. Trimming took 1 base from V and 4 from J, leaving 7 bases between them. The CDR3 is 13 amino acids. The CDR3 reads CASSLEGFTEAFF. The CDR3, as DNA: TGTGCCAGCAGCTTAGAGGGGTTCACTGAAGCTTTCTTT.

V and J are TRBV18 and TRBJ1-5, with unresolved D. Germline-derived CDR1 and CDR2 are KGHSH and LQKENI. This CDR3 contains 16 residues. The ends were cut back, 1 base at V and 0 bases at J, with 10 bases in the middle. Here the CDR3 reads CASSPQSAGSNQPQHF. In nucleotides, the CDR3 is TGTGCCAGCTCACCACAATCAGCGGGTAGCAATCAGCCCCAGCATTTT.

This clone was seen a few times. The chain links TRBV5-1 to TRBJ2-7; 14 bases are shared with TRBD2. The CDR3 extends over 14 amino acids. V trimming: 4 bases; J trimming: 9 bases; junction bases outside the gene matches: 6. Germline-derived CDR1 and CDR2 are SGHRS and YFSETQ. CDR3 amino acids: CASSAGLAGGWQYF. DNA for the CDR3: TGCGCCAGCAGCGCAGGACTAGCGGGAGGATGGCAGTACTTC. The complete variable domain, with remaining parts taken from reference TRBV5-1 and TRBJ2-7, reads KAGVTQTPRYLIKTRGQQVTLSCSPISGHRSVSWYQQTPGQGLQFLFEYFSETQRNKGNFPGRFSGRQFSNSRSEMNVSTLELGDSALYLCASSAGLAGGWQYFGPGTRLTVT.

V is TRBV28 and J is TRBJ2-7; 7 bases align to TRBD1. Germline assignment: CDR1 MDHEN and CDR2 SYDVKM. Trimming at V came to 6 bases and at J to 0 bases, leaving 5 bases not matched to a gene. This CDR3 comprises 14 residues. CDR3: CASRWDSSSYEQYF. The CDR3 DNA follows: TGTGCCAGCAGGTGGGACAGTAGCTCCTACGAGCAGTACTTC.

This rearrangement joins TRBV10-3 to TRBJ1-2; 9 bases map to TRBD1. V was pared by 6 bases and J by 2 bases, with 4 bases of the junction left unmatched. The germline CDR1 and CDR2 sequences are ENHRY and SYGVKD. This CDR3 has 14 residues. In DNA form, the CDR3 reads TGTGCCATCAGGCGGGACAGGGAGAACTATGGCTACACCTTC. It codes for CAIRRDRENYGYTF.

The chain uses TRBV5-4 and TRBJ2-2, with TRBD2 identical over 7 bases. The CDR3 has 14 amino acids. From germline, CDR1 is SGHNT and CDR2 YYREEE (reference sequence). The V segment lost 2 bases and the J segment 6 bases; nucleotides outside the gene matches: 4. The CDR3, as DNA: TGTGCCAGCAGCTTAGGACTAGGGCCCGGGGAGCTGTTTTTT. This gives the protein CASSLGLGPGELFF.

The CDR3 spells CASSPGGGGYTF. The CDR3 DNA reads TGCGCCAGCAGCCCCGGGGGAGGCGGCTACACCTTC. The rearrangement uses TRBV4-1 and TRBJ1-2, with a weak D call TRBD1 (5 bases). Germline V gene data show CDR1 as MGHRA and CDR2 as YSYEKL. The length of the CDR3 is 12 residues. V was clipped by 4 bases and J by 8 bases, with 11 bases between them.

The chain has TRBV4-3 and TRBJ2-1; 8 bases map to TRBD2. V trimming: 0 bases; J trimming: 3 bases; junction bases outside the gene matches: 4. Germline V CDR1 and CDR2: LGHNA, YSLEER. The CDR3 covers 16 residues. The CDR3 DNA reads as TGCGCCAGCAGCCAAGACGGGGGGGGACTCTACAATGAGCAGTTCTTC. It yields the protein CASSQDGGGLYNEQFF.

The J gene is TRBJ1-6, the V gene TRBV5-1; 8 bases map to TRBD1. V trimming: 0 bases; J trimming: 10 bases; junction bases outside the gene matches: 6. Per germline, CDR1 SGHRS and CDR2 YFSETQ. This CDR3 is built from 15 residues. CDR3 DNA sequence: TGCGCCAGCAGCTTGGGGACAGGGAGAGGATCACCCCTCCACTTT. This codes for CASSLGTGRGSPLHF.

This clone was counted between two and nine times. The chain is built from TRBV6-1 and TRBJ2-1, with 11 bases fitting TRBD1. This CDR3 is built from 14 residues. Germline V gene sequence: CDR1 MNHNS, CDR2 SASEGT. The trim removed 5 bases at V and 12 bases at J, leaving 9 bases unmatched. As DNA, the CDR3 is TGTGCCAGCAGTTTGGACAGGGGGCGGAGTGGGCAGTTCTTC. This codes for CASSLDRGRSGQFF.

The chain joins TRBV5-1 to TRBJ2-1, with 7 bases fitting TRBD1. The J segment lost 2 bases and the V segment lost 2 bases, leaving 4 bases of the junction unmatched. This CDR3 is 15 amino acids long. Per germline, CDR1 SGHRS and CDR2 YFSETQ. Written as DNA, the CDR3 is TGCGCCAGCAGCTTACAGGGGTATCCCTACAATGAGCAGTTCTTC. As protein: CASSLQGYPYNEQFF. The full variable domain, rest sourced from reference TRBV5-1 and TRBJ2-1, is KAGVTQTPRYLIKTRGQQVTLSCSPISGHRSVSWYQQTPGQGLQFLFEYFSETQRNKGNFPGRFSGRQFSNSRSEMNVSTLELGDSALYLCASSLQGYPYNEQFFGPGTRLTVL.

The chain carries TRBV11-3 and TRBJ1-1, with D perhaps matching TRBD1 (5 bases). The CDR3 length is 13 residues. V lost 5 bases and J 11 bases, leaving 18 bases between the germline ends. Germline V gene sequence: CDR1 SGHNT, CDR2 YENEEA. The CDR3 loop reads CASSEDTEGAAFF. CDR3 nucleotide sequence: TGTGCCAGCAGCGAAGATACCGAAGGGGCGGCTTTCTTT.